This T cell receptor (beta chain) stems from a study of blood T cell repertoires in COVID-19. In the study's own analysis: Estimated nucleated cell counts came from reference gene primer amplification. Measured with immunoSEQ multiplex PCR; TCRdb has only the in-frame clones, and not every one. V, J and clone size were drawn from that table, and D and trimming were deduced from the DNA. This table has roughly 500,000 clones, 85% to 90% appearing once. The TCR sequence derives from a man younger than 30 with COVID-19, enrolled during active disease. The sequenced material came from peripheral blood.

DNA for the CDR3: TGTGCCAGCAGTTTTCCTGGGGCAGGCTACACCTTC. Amino acids: CASSFPGAGYTF. The genes are TRBV12-3 or TRBV12-4 and TRBJ1-2, with a possible D match to TRBD1 (5 bases). The CDR3 totals 12 residues. The V end was cut by 3 bases, the J end by 8 bases, with 10 bases between.